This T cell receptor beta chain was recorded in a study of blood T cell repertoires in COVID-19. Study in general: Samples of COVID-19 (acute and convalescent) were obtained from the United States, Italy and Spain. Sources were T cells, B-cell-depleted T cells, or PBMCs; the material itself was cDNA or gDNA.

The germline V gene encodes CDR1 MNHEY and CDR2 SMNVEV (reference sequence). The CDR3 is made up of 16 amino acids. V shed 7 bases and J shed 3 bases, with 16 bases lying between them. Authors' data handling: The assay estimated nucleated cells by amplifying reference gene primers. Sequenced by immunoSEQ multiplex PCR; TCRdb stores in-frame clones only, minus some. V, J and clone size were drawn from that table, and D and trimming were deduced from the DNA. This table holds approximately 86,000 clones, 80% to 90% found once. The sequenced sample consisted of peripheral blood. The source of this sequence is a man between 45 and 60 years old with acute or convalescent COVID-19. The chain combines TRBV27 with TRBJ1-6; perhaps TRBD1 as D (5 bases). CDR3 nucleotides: TGTGCCAGCATGGGGCCAGGGATCGGCTATAATTCACCCCTCCACTTT. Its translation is CASMGPGIGYNSPLHF.